The source of this T cell receptor beta chain is a study of blood T cell repertoires in COVID-19. Study information: Acute and convalescent COVID-19 specimens originated in the United States, Italy and Spain.

The V and J ends lost 0 bases and 5 bases respectively, with 25 bases between them. Looked up from germline, CDR1 is LNHNV and CDR2 is YYDKDF (reference sequence). This CDR3 region has 19 residues. As handled by the study authors: How many nucleated cells were present was estimated from reference gene primer amplification. The protocol was immunoSEQ multiplex PCR, while the TCRdb copy is restricted to in-frame clones and leaves out a portion. Clone size and V and J calls were adopted from that table, with D and trimming inferred from the DNA. Of around 230,000 clones detected, 75% to 90% appear once; the ten largest clones hold roughly an eighth.

Sequencing used peripheral blood. The source of this sequence is a woman aged 60-75 years with active or convalescent COVID-19. The V call is TRBV15, the J call TRBJ2-5; tentatively, D is TRBD2 (5 bases). Written as DNA, the CDR3 is TGTGCCACCAGCAGAGATAACAGCCTAGCATCCGGAACGATGGAGACCCAGTACTTC. It specifies CATSRDNSLASGTMETQYF.